These 26 T cell receptor beta chains were sequenced from one sample in a study of shared clonotypes between healthy human individuals. Assay used: immunoSEQ multiplex PCR; TCRdb lists only in-frame clones, some missing. The repertoire holds some 1 million clones, with about 75% as singletons. The sequenced material came from memory CD4+ T cells sorted from blood. Subset reported: CD45RA-negative fraction. The receptor set was obtained from a man younger than 35 in good health.

In this sample, this clone turned up once. The V and J genes are TRBV5-1 and TRBJ2-7, with D perhaps TRBD1 or TRBD2 (5 bases each). CDR1 SGHRS and CDR2 YFSETQ come from the germline V gene. Trimming took off 1 base at V and 6 bases at J, with 8 bases between the two ends. The CDR3 loop spans 12 amino acids. The CDR3, as DNA: TGCGCCAGCAGCTTGCCAGGGACCGAGCAGTACTTC. Its translation is CASSLPGTEQYF.

This chain connects TRBV5-1 to TRBJ2-5, with 7 bases identical to TRBD2. The length of the CDR3 is 16 residues. J gave up 1 base and V 4 bases, and 10 bases lay outside the gene matches. The germline CDR1 and CDR2 sequences are SGHRS and YFSETQ. CDR3 nucleotides: TGCGCCAGCAGCAGAGGGACTAAGAGGGGCCAAGAGACCCAGTACTTC. Its protein product is CASSRGTKRGQETQYF.

The V and J genes are TRBV30 and TRBJ2-6, with a weak D call TRBD1 (7 bases). The V end lost 5 bases, the J end lost 0 bases, and 14 bases lay between the germline ends. The CDR3 contains 16 residues. Germline loops: CDR1 GTSNPN, CDR2 SVGIG (reference sequence). CDR3 bases: TGTGCCTGGGGGCGGGACAGCTACTCTGGGGCCAACGTCCTGACTTTC. This codes for CAWGRDSYSGANVLTF.

J is TRBJ2-7 and V is TRBV7-8, with D possibly matching TRBD1 (6 bases). V dropped 2 bases and J dropped 3 bases, with 11 bases sitting between them. Germline CDR1 is SGHVS and CDR2 is FQNEAQ. The length of the CDR3 is 14 residues. The CDR3 sequence: CASSLRDTFYEQYF. CDR3 DNA sequence: TGTGCCAGCAGCTTAAGGGACACCTTCTACGAGCAGTACTTC.

With regard to this clone: One end of the junction does not line up with germline, which may come from a read error. This sequence joins TRBV10-3 and TRBJ2-2; D is possibly TRBD2 (5 bases). Per germline, CDR1 ENHRY and CDR2 SYGVKD. CDR3 size: 15 residues. Written as DNA, the CDR3 is TGTGCCATCAGTGAGTCGCTTAGCGAACACCGGGGAGCTGTTTTT. Amino acid sequence: CAISESLSEHRGAVF.

J is TRBJ1-1 and V is TRBV30; 7 nucleotides line up with TRBD1. V lost 3 bases to trimming and J lost 0 bases; unmatched junction nucleotides: 4. The CDR3 is 14 amino acids. The V gene's germline CDR1 is GTSNPN and CDR2 SVGIG (reference sequence). The CDR3 sequence is CAWRVGQVNTEAFF. The CDR3 DNA follows: TGTGCCTGGAGGGTTGGACAGGTGAACACTGAAGCTTTCTTT.

This clone was detected a few times. J is TRBJ2-1 and V is TRBV6-5; 7 bases map to TRBD1. Germline V gene sequence: CDR1 MNHEY, CDR2 SVGAGI. This CDR3 has 15 residues. V lost 0 bases and J lost 9; bases outside the gene matches: 8. As DNA, the CDR3 is TGTGCCAGCAGTTACTCGTTAACAGGGGTTGGTGAGCAGTTCTTC. Translated: CASSYSLTGVGEQFF.

This clone was recorded a few times. The chain couples TRBV18 to TRBJ2-2; 9 bases are a match to TRBD2. Germline assignment: CDR1 KGHSH and CDR2 LQKENI. This CDR3 contains 14 residues. Losses at the gene ends were 2 bases for V and 8 bases for J; bases not matched to a gene: 3. The CDR3 DNA sequence: TGTGCCAGCTCACCAGCTAGCGGGACTGGGGAGCTGTTTTTT. It yields the protein CASSPASGTGELFF.

The chain uses TRBV6-6 and TRBJ1-1; the D is unclear. V was trimmed by 7 bases and J by 0 bases, leaving 12 bases between them. Germline CDR1 is MNHNY and CDR2 is SVGAGI (reference sequence). This CDR3 contains 14 residues. The CDR3 DNA is TGTGCCAGCAACAAGGGCGTAATGAACACTGAAGCTTTCTTT. Its protein product is CASNKGVMNTEAFF.

Details on this clone: Distinct nucleotide sequences in the sample also encode this CDR3. The chain links TRBV11-2 to TRBJ1-1; D is ambiguous. CDR1 is SGHAT and CDR2 is FQNNGV in the germline V gene. The CDR3 is 14 amino acids. Trimming removed 0 bases at V and 0 bases at J, with 5 bases between. The CDR3 is CASSLDLVNTEAFF. The CDR3 nucleotides read TGTGCCAGCAGCTTAGATCTTGTGAACACTGAAGCTTTCTTT.

V usage is TRBV28 and J usage is TRBJ1-6, with TRBD1 identical over 10 bases. The CDR3 is 21 amino acids. The ends lost 2 bases at V and 4 bases at J; junction bases unmatched: 17. Germline V lookup: CDR1 MDHEN, CDR2 SYDVKM. The chain's CDR3 is CASSLPRPGQGPLRYNSPLHF. CDR3 coding DNA: TGTGCCAGCAGTTTACCGCGACCGGGACAGGGGCCGCTAAGGTATAATTCACCCCTCCACTTT.

The chain employs TRBV19 and TRBJ2-2; D is ambiguous. There are 17 residues in the CDR3. Trimming removed 5 bases at V and 0 bases at J, with 16 bases between. From germline, CDR1 is LNHDA and CDR2 SQIVND (reference sequence). The CDR3 coding sequence is TGTGCCAGTAGTGAGCTACAGATGTTCGCGAACACCGGGGAGCTGTTTTTT. As protein: CASSELQMFANTGELFF.

This clone was seen only a few times. The chain links TRBV28 to TRBJ2-7; the match to TRBD1 covers 9 bases. The CDR3 length is 17 residues. The V gene's germline CDR1 is MDHEN and CDR2 SYDVKM. Losses at the gene ends were 5 bases for V and 6 bases for J; bases not matched to a gene: 17. CDR3: CASSPYLWDRESGEQYF. As DNA, the CDR3 is TGTGCCAGCAGTCCTTACCTATGGGACAGGGAATCGGGCGAGCAGTACTTC.

The V gene is TRBV6-6, the J gene TRBJ1-2; TRBD1 matches 7 bases. V dropped 8 bases and J dropped 1; count of bases not matched to a gene: 4. The CDR3 extends over 13 amino acids. Germline CDR1 and CDR2: MNHNY and SVGAGI (reference sequence). Here the CDR3 reads CASQTGNNYGYTF. CDR3 in DNA: TGTGCCAGCCAGACAGGGAATAACTATGGCTACACCTTC.

The chain is built from TRBV29-1 and TRBJ1-2; a weak D match, TRBD1 (6 bases). CDR1 is SQVTM and CDR2 is ANQGSEA in the germline V gene. Deletions cut 3 bases from V and 7 bases from J, with 12 bases between. CDR3 size: 12 residues. The CDR3 DNA follows: TGCAGCGTTGAGTACAGGGTTGGTGGCTACACCTTC. Protein sequence: CSVEYRVGGYTF.

Only a few counts were recorded for this clone. The genes are TRBV19 and TRBJ1-5, with D perhaps TRBD1 (5 bases). Deletions cut 2 bases from V and 0 bases from J, with 8 bases between. CDR3 length: 15 residues. Germline V gene sequence: CDR1 LNHDA, CDR2 SQIVND (reference sequence). This chain's CDR3 is CASSILGVSNQPQHF. CDR3 nucleotides: TGTGCCAGTAGTATACTGGGGGTTAGCAATCAGCCCCAGCATTTT.

This clone was observed once. The chain recombines TRBV6-5 with TRBJ1-2, with 7 bases aligning to TRBD1. Germline loops: CDR1 MNHEY, CDR2 SVGAGI. This CDR3 contains 13 residues. With V trimmed by 6 bases and J by 2 bases, 3 bases remained unmatched. CDR3 in amino acids: CASRKTGNYGYTF. The DNA for the CDR3 is TGTGCCAGCAGGAAGACAGGGAACTATGGCTACACCTTC.

CDR3 sequence reads: CASSQGQASTDTQYF. CDR3 bases: TGCGCCAGCAGCCAGGGACAGGCTAGCACAGATACGCAGTATTTT. The chain links TRBV5-1 to TRBJ2-3; TRBD1 agrees at 8 bases. V shed 4 bases and J 0 bases; nucleotides not matched to a gene: 4. CDR1 and CDR2 from the germline V gene are SGHRS and YFSETQ. There are 15 residues in the CDR3.

The chain links TRBV5-5 to TRBJ2-1, with 9 nucleotides matching TRBD2. V lost 4 bases to trimming and J lost 8 bases; unmatched junction nucleotides: 10. The CDR3 is made up of 15 amino acids. Looked up from germline, CDR1 is SGHKS and CDR2 is YYEKEE (reference sequence). CDR3 in amino acids: CASSRTSEKGDEQFF. The CDR3 nucleotides read TGTGCCAGCAGCCGGACTAGCGAGAAAGGCGATGAGCAGTTCTTC.

The gene calls are TRBV6-1 and TRBJ1-6; 7 bases are a match to TRBD1. The V and J ends lost 6 bases and 6 bases, in that order; junction bases with no gene match: 2. This CDR3 is built from 13 residues. In germline, CDR1 is MNHNS, CDR2 SASEGT. CDR3 sequence: CASSDRVNSPLHF. DNA of the CDR3: TGTGCCAGCAGCGACAGGGTTAATTCACCCCTCCACTTT.

This chain links TRBV7-2 with TRBJ2-7; 8 positions agree with TRBD2. This CDR3 contains 16 residues. The germline V gene encodes CDR1 SGHTA and CDR2 FQGNSA. V was pared by 0 bases and J by 5 bases, with 9 bases of the junction left unmatched. CDR3 loop: CASSLARRGARNEQYF. CDR3 nucleotides: TGTGCCAGCAGCTTAGCGCGGCGGGGGGCGAGGAACGAGCAGTACTTC.

The chain uses TRBV2 and TRBJ1-2; D is possibly TRBD1 (6 bases). This CDR3 contains 14 residues. CDR1 and CDR2 (germline): SNHLY, FYNNEI. Trimming removed 6 bases at V and 3 bases at J, with 14 bases between. DNA of the CDR3: TGTGCCAGCAGAGCAGGGGACTACCACTATGGCTACACCTTC. It is translated as CASRAGDYHYGYTF. The complete variable domain, with remaining parts taken from reference TRBV2 and TRBJ1-2, reads EPEVTQTPSHQVTQMGQEVILRCVPISNHLYFYWYRQILGQKVEFLVSFYNNEISEKSEIFDDQFSVERPDGSNFTLKIRSTKLEDSAMYFCASRAGDYHYGYTFGSGTRLTVV.

CDR3 in amino acids: CASSPGWEQYF. Written as DNA, the CDR3 is TGTGCCAGCAGTCCGGGTTGGGAGCAGTACTTC. The V call is TRBV28, the J call TRBJ2-7; D unclear. Germline V gives CDR1 MDHEN, CDR2 SYDVKM. The CDR3 spans 11 residues. Trimming took off 5 bases at V and 7 bases at J, with 9 bases between the two ends.

The V call is TRBV30, the J call TRBJ1-2; D is undetermined. V was clipped by 5 bases and J by 4 bases, with 8 bases between them. Germline CDR1 GTSNPN, CDR2 SVGIG (reference sequence). This CDR3 comprises 11 residues. In DNA, the CDR3 is TGTGCCTGGCAGCCCCTCTATGGCTACACCTTC. Its protein product is CAWQPLYGYTF.

The chain combines TRBV5-5 with TRBJ1-2; 7 bases line up with TRBD1. V lost 4 bases, J lost 5 bases, and 17 bases stayed unmatched. The CDR3 loop spans 17 amino acids. Germline loops: CDR1 SGHKS, CDR2 YYEKEE (reference sequence). The CDR3 coding sequence is TGTGCCAGCAGCGCGGATGTGCCGGGACAGAGTCTTTATGGCTACACCTTC. It codes for CASSADVPGQSLYGYTF.

This clone was observed a few times. CDR3 sequence: CAGTSPVGYGYTF. Written as DNA, the CDR3 is TGTGCCGGGACCTCCCCGGTGGGCTATGGCTACACCTTC. The chain uses TRBV30 and TRBJ1-2; maybe TRBD1 (5 bases). Germline V gene lookup returns CDR1 GTSNPN and CDR2 SVGIG (reference sequence). The CDR3 is 13 amino acids. Trimming took 8 bases from V and 4 from J, leaving 17 bases between them.